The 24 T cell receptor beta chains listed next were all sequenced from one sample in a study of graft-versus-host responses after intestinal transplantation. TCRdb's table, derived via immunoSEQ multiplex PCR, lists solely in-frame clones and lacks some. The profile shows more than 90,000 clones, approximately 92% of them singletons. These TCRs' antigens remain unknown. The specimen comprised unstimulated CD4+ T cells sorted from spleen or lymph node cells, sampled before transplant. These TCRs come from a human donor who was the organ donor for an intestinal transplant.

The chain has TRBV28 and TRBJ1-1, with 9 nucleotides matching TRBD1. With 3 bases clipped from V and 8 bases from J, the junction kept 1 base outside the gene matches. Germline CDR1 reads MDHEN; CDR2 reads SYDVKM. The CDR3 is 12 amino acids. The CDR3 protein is CASSLGQGEAFF. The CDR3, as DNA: TGTGCCAGCAGTTTGGGACAGGGCGAAGCTTTCTTT.

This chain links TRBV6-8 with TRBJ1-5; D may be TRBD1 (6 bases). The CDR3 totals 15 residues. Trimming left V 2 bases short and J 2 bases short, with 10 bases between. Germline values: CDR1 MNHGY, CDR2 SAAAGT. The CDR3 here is CASSYGGGGNQPQHF. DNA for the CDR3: TGTGCCAGCAGTTACGGAGGGGGTGGCAATCAGCCCCAGCATTTT.

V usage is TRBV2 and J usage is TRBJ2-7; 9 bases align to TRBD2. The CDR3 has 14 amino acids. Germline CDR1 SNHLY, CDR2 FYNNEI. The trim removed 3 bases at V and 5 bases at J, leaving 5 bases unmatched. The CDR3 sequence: CASSESSGSNEQYF. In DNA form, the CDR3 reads TGTGCCAGCAGTGAGAGTAGCGGGAGCAACGAGCAGTACTTC.

In DNA, the CDR3 is TGTGCCACCTCGACTAGACCCTACGAGCAGTACTTC. Protein: CATSTRPYEQYF. The chain has TRBV2 and TRBJ2-7; maybe TRBD2 (6 bases). Trimming removed 10 bases at V and 2 bases at J, with 12 bases between. CDR3 length: 12 residues. In germline, CDR1 is SNHLY, CDR2 FYNNEI.

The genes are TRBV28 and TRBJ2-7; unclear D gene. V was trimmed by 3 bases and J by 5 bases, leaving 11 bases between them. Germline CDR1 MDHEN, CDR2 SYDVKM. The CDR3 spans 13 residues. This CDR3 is CASSLFGYNEQYF. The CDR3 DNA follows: TGTGCCAGCAGTTTGTTTGGGTATAACGAGCAGTACTTC.

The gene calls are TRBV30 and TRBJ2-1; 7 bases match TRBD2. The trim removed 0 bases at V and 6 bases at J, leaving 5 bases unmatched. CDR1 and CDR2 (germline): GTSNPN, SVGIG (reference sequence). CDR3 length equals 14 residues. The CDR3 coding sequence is TGTGCCTGGAGTGTAGGCGGGAGCCTCAATGAGCAGTTCTTC. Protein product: CAWSVGGSLNEQFF.

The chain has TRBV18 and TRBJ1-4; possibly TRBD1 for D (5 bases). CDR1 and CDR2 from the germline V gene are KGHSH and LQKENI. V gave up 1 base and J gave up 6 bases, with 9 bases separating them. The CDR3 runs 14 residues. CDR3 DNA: TGTGCCAGCTCACCACGTCTGGGGGATGAAAAACTGTTTTTT. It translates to CASSPRLGDEKLFF. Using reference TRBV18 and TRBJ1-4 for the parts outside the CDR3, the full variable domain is NAGVMQNPRHLVRRRGQEARLRCSPMKGHSHVYWYRQLPEEGLKFMVYLQKENIIDESGMPKERFSAEFPKEGPSILRIQQVVRGDSAAYFCASSPRLGDEKLFFGSGTQLSVL.

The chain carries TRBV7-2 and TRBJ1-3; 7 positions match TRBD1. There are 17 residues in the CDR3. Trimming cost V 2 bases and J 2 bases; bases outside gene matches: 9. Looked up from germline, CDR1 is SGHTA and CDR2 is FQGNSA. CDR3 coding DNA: TGTGCCAGCAGCTTATTCAGCAGGGGGGGGGCTGGAAACACCATATATTTT. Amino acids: CASSLFSRGGAGNTIYF.

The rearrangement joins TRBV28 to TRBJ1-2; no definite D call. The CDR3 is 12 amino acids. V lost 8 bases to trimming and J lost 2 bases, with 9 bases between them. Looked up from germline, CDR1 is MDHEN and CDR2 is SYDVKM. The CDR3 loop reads CASSPLNYGYTF. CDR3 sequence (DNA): TGTGCCAGCTCCCCTCTAAACTATGGCTACACCTTC.

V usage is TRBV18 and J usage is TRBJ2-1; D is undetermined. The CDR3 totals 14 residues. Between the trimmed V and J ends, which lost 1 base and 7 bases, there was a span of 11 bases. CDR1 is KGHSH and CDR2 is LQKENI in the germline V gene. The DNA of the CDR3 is TGTGCCAGCTCACCACTCGCCAGGAATAATGAGCAGTTCTTC. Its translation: CASSPLARNNEQFF.

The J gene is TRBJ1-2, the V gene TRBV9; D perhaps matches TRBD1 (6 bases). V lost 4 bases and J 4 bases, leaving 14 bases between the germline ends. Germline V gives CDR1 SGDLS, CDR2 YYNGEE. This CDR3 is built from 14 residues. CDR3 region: CASSPGQGTYGYTF. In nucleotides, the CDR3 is TGTGCCAGCAGCCCGGGGCAGGGGACCTATGGCTACACCTTC.

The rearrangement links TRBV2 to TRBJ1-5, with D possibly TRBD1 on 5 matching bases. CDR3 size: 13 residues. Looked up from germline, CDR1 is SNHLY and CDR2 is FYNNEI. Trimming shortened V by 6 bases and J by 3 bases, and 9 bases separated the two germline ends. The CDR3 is CASRRQTNQPQHF. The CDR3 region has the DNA TGTGCCAGCAGGAGACAGACCAATCAGCCCCAGCATTTT.

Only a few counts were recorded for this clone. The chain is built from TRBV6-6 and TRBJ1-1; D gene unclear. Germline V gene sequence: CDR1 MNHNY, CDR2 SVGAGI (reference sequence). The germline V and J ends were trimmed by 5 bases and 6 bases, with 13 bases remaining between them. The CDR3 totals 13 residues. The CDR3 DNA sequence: TGTGCCAGCAGTCAGTCGGGCGGCGCTGAAGCTTTCTTT. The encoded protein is CASSQSGGAEAFF.

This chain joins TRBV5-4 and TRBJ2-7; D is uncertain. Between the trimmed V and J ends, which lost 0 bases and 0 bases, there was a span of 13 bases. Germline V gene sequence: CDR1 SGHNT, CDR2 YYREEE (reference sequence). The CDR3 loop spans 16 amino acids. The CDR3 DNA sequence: TGTGCCAGCAGCTTGGTTGTTGCCACCAGCTCCTACGAGCAGTACTTC. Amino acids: CASSLVVATSSYEQYF. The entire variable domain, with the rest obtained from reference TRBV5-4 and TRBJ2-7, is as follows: ETGVTQSPTHLIKTRGQQVTLRCSSQSGHNTVSWYQQALGQGPQFIFQYYREEENGRGNFPPRFSGLQFPNYSSELNVNALELDDSALYLCASSLVVATSSYEQYFGPGTRLTVT.

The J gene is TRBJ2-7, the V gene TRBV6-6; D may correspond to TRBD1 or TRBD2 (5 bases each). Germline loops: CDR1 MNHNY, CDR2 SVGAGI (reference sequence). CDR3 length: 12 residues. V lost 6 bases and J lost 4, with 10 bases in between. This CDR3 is CASSRDVYEQYF. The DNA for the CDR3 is TGTGCCAGCAGCCGGGACGTTTACGAGCAGTACTTC.

CDR3 DNA: TGTGCCAGCAGTCCCTACCCGGGACTAGCGGGGACCTACAATGAGCAGTTCTTC. Translation: CASSPYPGLAGTYNEQFF. This chain connects TRBV28 to TRBJ2-1; 13 bases are shared with TRBD2. The CDR3 length is 18 residues. The ends lost 5 bases at V and 2 bases at J; junction bases unmatched: 9. Per germline, CDR1 MDHEN and CDR2 SYDVKM.

The CDR3: CASSRGFGGSANEQFF. The CDR3 bases are TGTGCCAGCAGTCGTGGTTTCGGCGGGAGTGCAAATGAGCAGTTCTTC. V is TRBV7-9 and J is TRBJ2-1; 7 bases are a match to TRBD2. In germline, CDR1 is SEHNR, CDR2 FQNEAQ (reference sequence). The CDR3 contains 16 residues. V lost 6 bases and J lost 7; bases outside the gene matches: 15.

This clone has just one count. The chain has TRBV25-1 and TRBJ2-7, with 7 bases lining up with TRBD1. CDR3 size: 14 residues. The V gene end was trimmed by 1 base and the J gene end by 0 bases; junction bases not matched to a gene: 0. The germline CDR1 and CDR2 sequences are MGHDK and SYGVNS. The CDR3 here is CASSESGGSYEQYF. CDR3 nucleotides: TGTGCCAGCAGTGAATCAGGGGGCTCCTACGAGCAGTACTTC.

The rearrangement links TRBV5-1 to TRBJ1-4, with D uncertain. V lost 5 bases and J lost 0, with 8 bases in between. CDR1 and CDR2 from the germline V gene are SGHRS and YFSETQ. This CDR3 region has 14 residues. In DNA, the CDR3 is TGCGCCAGCAGACTCGAACCAACTAATGAAAAACTGTTTTTT. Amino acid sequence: CASRLEPTNEKLFF.

The CDR3 loop reads CASRYTGGQPQHF. Written as DNA, the CDR3 is TGTGCCAGCAGATATACAGGGGGTCAGCCCCAGCATTTT. The chain combines TRBV28 with TRBJ1-5, with 8 nucleotides matching TRBD1. CDR3 size: 13 residues. Germline trimming cut 6 bases from V and 6 bases from J; bases unmatched to any gene: 4. CDR1 MDHEN and CDR2 SYDVKM come from the germline V gene.

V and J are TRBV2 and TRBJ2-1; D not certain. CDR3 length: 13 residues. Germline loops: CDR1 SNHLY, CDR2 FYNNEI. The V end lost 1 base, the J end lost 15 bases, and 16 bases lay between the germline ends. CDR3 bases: TGTGCCAGCAGTGAAGGGACCGGACCCTGGGGGTTCTTC. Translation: CASSEGTGPWGFF.

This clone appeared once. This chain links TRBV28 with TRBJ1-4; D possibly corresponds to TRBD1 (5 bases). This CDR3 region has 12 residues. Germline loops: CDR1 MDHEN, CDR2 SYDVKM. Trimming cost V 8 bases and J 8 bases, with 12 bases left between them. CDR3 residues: CASGGAREKLFF. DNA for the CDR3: TGTGCCAGCGGAGGGGCTAGAGAAAAACTGTTTTTT.

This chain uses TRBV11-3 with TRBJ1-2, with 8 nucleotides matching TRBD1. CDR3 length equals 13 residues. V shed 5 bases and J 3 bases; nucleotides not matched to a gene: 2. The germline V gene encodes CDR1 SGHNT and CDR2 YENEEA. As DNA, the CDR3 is TGTGCCAGCAGCCCGGACAGGGACTATGGCTACACCTTC. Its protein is CASSPDRDYGYTF.

CDR3 bases: TGTGCCACCAGCAGAGTGGGACACTATGGGAAGGATTCTAACTATGGCTACACCTTC. Translating gives CATSRVGHYGKDSNYGYTF. The rearrangement joins TRBV15 to TRBJ1-2, with a weak D call TRBD1 (6 bases). The CDR3 is 19 amino acids. Per the germline V gene, CDR1 is LNHNV and CDR2 is YYDKDF (reference sequence). With 1 base removed from V and 0 bases from J, the gap between germline ends came to 21 bases.